This T cell receptor beta chain was captured in a study of beta chain features in type 1 diabetes. Whole-study results and caveats: cDNA sequencing could over-represent cells with high TCR expression.

As for this clone: Its cognate antigen is unknown.

Each sorted population was over 98% pure. Reverse transcription of all isolated RNA meant that expressed TCRB transcripts were sequenced. This table comes from immunoSEQ multiplex PCR, and its TCRdb copy is limited to in-frame clones, with some not included. This sample has over 700,000 clones, with 15% to 20% found just once. Trimming pared 7 bases from V and 6 bases from J, leaving 12 bases between. CDR1 SEHNR and CDR2 FQNEAQ come from the germline V gene (reference sequence). This CDR3 is 13 amino acids long. Sequencing was carried out using naive CD4+ T cells from blood. The chain couples TRBV7-9 to TRBJ2-2, with D uncertain. The source of this sequence is a woman younger than 30 in good health. Here the CDR3 reads CASIGVYPGELFF. CDR3 in DNA: TGTGCCAGCATTGGGGTCTACCCCGGGGAGCTGTTTTTT.